One sample yielded the 26 T cell receptor beta chains listed below, sequenced in a study of Ad26.COV2.S vaccination and SARS-CoV-2 variants. The protocol was immunoSEQ multiplex PCR, while the TCRdb copy is restricted to in-frame clones and leaves out a portion. Here the sample spans approximately 240,000 clones, 70% to 90% being singletons. Treatment described: 15 to 20 received Ad26.COV2.S at low or high dose, single or two shots; 5 received placebo; per-sample allocation not given. Repertoires come from day 63 after the first vaccine or placebo injection. The source was peripheral blood, collected in a trial of Ad26.COV2.S vaccine versus placebo. The receptors come from a person aged 18 to 59 who received the Ad26.COV2.S COVID-19 vaccine or a placebo.

The chain recombines TRBV7-3 with TRBJ1-2, with D perhaps TRBD1 (5 bases). The CDR3 covers 13 residues. Germline CDR1 reads SGHTA; CDR2 reads FQGTGA. V dropped 0 bases and J dropped 8 bases, with 10 bases sitting between them. CDR3 region: CASSLTAGQGYTF. The DNA of the CDR3 is TGTGCCAGCAGCTTAACGGCAGGGCAGGGCTACACCTTC.

The CDR3 here is CASSYRQGMNEQFF. In DNA, the CDR3 is TGTGCCAGCAGTTACCGACAGGGGATGAATGAGCAGTTCTTC. The chain has TRBV6-6 and TRBJ2-1, with 8 nucleotides matching TRBD1. Germline lookup yields CDR1 MNHNY and CDR2 SVGAGI (reference sequence). V shed 2 bases, J shed 7 bases, and the junction held 4 bases outside the gene matches. This CDR3 contains 14 residues.

This clone was seen a single time. CDR3 loop: CASSLGTGGMNTEAFF. The CDR3 DNA reads as TGTGCCAGCAGTTTGGGAACAGGGGGCATGAACACTGAAGCTTTCTTT. The chain is built from TRBV27 and TRBJ1-1, with TRBD1 matching 9 bases. J gave up 0 bases and V 3 bases, and 5 bases lay outside the gene matches. This CDR3 contains 16 residues. Per the germline V gene, CDR1 is MNHEY and CDR2 is SMNVEV (reference sequence).

Here the CDR3 reads CASSFGRSNTIYF. CDR3 DNA: TGTGCCAGCAGTTTCGGACGAAGCAACACCATATATTTT. This chain links TRBV27 with TRBJ1-3, with D unresolved. The V end was cut by 3 bases, the J end by 7 bases, with 10 bases between. CDR3 length equals 13 residues. Looked up from germline, CDR1 is MNHEY and CDR2 is SMNVEV (reference sequence).

The chain uses TRBV5-8 and TRBJ2-6; D is unclear. Per germline, CDR1 SGHTS and CDR2 YDEGEE. The CDR3 loop spans 16 amino acids. Deletions cut 2 bases from V and 4 bases from J, with 13 bases between. CDR3: CASSLFVGRGANVLTF. For the CDR3, the DNA is TGTGCCAGCAGCTTATTCGTTGGTAGAGGGGCCAACGTCCTGACTTTC.

The CDR3, as DNA: TGTGCCAGCAGCCGGGGATCCGGGACAGGGTCCGAGCAGTACTTC. It translates to CASSRGSGTGSEQYF. The gene calls are TRBV5-4 and TRBJ2-7; TRBD1 matches 9 bases. The CDR3 loop spans 15 amino acids. J lost 6 bases, V lost 4 bases, and 11 bases had no gene match. CDR1 SGHNT and CDR2 YYREEE come from the germline V gene (reference sequence).

J is TRBJ1-1 and V is TRBV7-9, with D possibly matching TRBD1 (6 bases). The CDR3 totals 15 residues. Per germline, CDR1 SEHNR and CDR2 FQNEAQ (reference sequence). Deletions cut 4 bases from V and 1 base from J, with 13 bases between. DNA of the CDR3: TGTGCCAGCAGCTATCCTTGGACAGCGAACACTGAAGCTTTCTTT. It specifies CASSYPWTANTEAFF.

J is TRBJ1-1 and V is TRBV20-1; D is uncertain. Germline CDR1 is DFQATT and CDR2 is SNEGSKA (reference sequence). This CDR3 is 10 amino acids long. V lost 6 bases and J lost 3, with 5 bases in between. CDR3 residues: CSALYTEAFF. The CDR3 DNA reads TGCAGTGCCTTATACACTGAAGCTTTCTTT.

The chain carries TRBV5-1 and TRBJ2-3, with D uncertain. Germline assignment: CDR1 SGHRS and CDR2 YFSETQ. The CDR3 sequence is 15 residues long. Trimming left V 1 base short and J 2 bases short, with 11 bases between. The CDR3 sequence: CASSLIDAATDTQYF. CDR3 sequence (DNA): TGCGCCAGCAGCTTGATAGATGCGGCCACAGATACGCAGTATTTT. Full variable domain (remainder filled in from reference TRBV5-1 and TRBJ2-3): KAGVTQTPRYLIKTRGQQVTLSCSPISGHRSVSWYQQTPGQGLQFLFEYFSETQRNKGNFPGRFSGRQFSNSRSEMNVSTLELGDSALYLCASSLIDAATDTQYFGPGTRLTVL.

The rearrangement uses TRBV14 and TRBJ1-1; D might be TRBD1 (5 bases). The ends were cut back, 8 bases at V and 2 bases at J, with 15 bases in the middle. CDR3 size: 14 residues. Germline lookup yields CDR1 SGHDN and CDR2 FVKESK. CDR3 bases: TGTGCCAGCTGGGGGGGATTAGGAAACACTGAAGCTTTCTTT. It specifies CASWGGLGNTEAFF.

The V and J genes are TRBV6-5 and TRBJ2-5; D may be TRBD2 (5 bases). The CDR3 totals 13 residues. Trimming removed 7 bases at V and 2 bases at J, with 11 bases between. In germline, CDR1 is MNHEY, CDR2 SVGAGI. CDR3 protein: CASTRTGQETQYF. CDR3 nucleotide sequence: TGTGCCAGCACTCGGACTGGTCAAGAGACCCAGTACTTC.

This clone was found a few times. The rearrangement links TRBV3-1 (or the pseudogene TRBV3-2) to TRBJ1-5; TRBD1 is a possible D gene (5 bases). The germline gives CDR1 LGHDT, CDR2 YNNKEL (reference sequence). Trimming took off 1 base at V and 3 bases at J, with 10 bases between the two ends. This CDR3 comprises 15 residues. Here the CDR3 reads CASSQGPGPNQPQHF. The CDR3 bases are TGTGCCAGCAGCCAAGGGCCAGGGCCCAATCAGCCCCAGCATTTT.

The gene calls are TRBV6-1 and TRBJ1-2, with a possible D match to TRBD1 (6 bases). V lost 2 bases, J lost 4 bases, and 8 bases lay in between. The CDR3 has 13 amino acids. Germline V gene data show CDR1 as MNHNS and CDR2 as SASEGT. This chain's CDR3 is CASSERGAYGYTF. Here the CDR3 DNA reads TGTGCCAGCAGTGAAAGGGGGGCCTATGGCTACACCTTC.

The chain uses TRBV7-2 and TRBJ2-3; no definite D call. The germline gives CDR1 SGHTA, CDR2 FQGNSA. CDR3 length: 14 residues. With 6 bases removed from V and 1 base from J, the gap between germline ends came to 11 bases. The CDR3 here is CASRITGGTDTQYF. The CDR3 DNA reads TGTGCCAGCAGAATTACGGGTGGCACAGATACGCAGTATTTT.

The chain couples TRBV30 to TRBJ2-1; the D gene could be TRBD1 or TRBD2 (5 bases each). Trimming cost V 7 bases and J 5 bases, with 15 bases left between them. CDR1 and CDR2 from the germline V gene are GTSNPN and SVGIG (reference sequence). This CDR3 contains 13 residues. CDR3 sequence (DNA): TGTGCCTTAAGTAGGGGACCGAACAATGAGCAGTTCTTC. Translated: CALSRGPNNEQFF.

A word on this clone: This specimen includes other DNA sequences encoding the same CDR3. V and J are TRBV5-1 and TRBJ2-3, with 10 positions matching TRBD2. The germline CDR1 and CDR2 sequences are SGHRS and YFSETQ. There are 15 residues in the CDR3. After removal of 4 bases from V and 2 bases from J, the junction contained 4 bases not matched to a gene. The CDR3 spells CASSPLAGDTDTQYF. CDR3 nucleotide sequence: TGCGCCAGCAGCCCTCTAGCGGGGGACACAGATACGCAGTATTTT.

The chain combines TRBV29-1 with TRBJ1-2; TRBD1 matches at 11 bases. Germline-derived CDR1 and CDR2 are SQVTM and ANQGSEA. This CDR3 is 18 amino acids long. V shed 6 bases and J 4 bases; nucleotides not matched to a gene: 19. CDR3 in amino acids: CSVVTHPPGQGVPYGYTF. The CDR3 coding sequence is TGCAGCGTCGTGACACACCCTCCGGGACAGGGGGTTCCCTATGGCTACACCTTC. Complete variable domain (other parts from reference TRBV29-1 and TRBJ1-2): SAVISQKPSRDICQRGTSLTIQCQVDSQVTMMFWYRQQPGQSLTLIATANQGSEATYESGFVIDKFPISRPNLTFSTLTVSNMSPEDSSIYLCSVVTHPPGQGVPYGYTFGSGTRLTVV.

The CDR3 is CASSHGHSPLHF. For the CDR3, the DNA is TGCGCCAGCAGCCACGGACATTCACCCCTCCACTTT. V usage is TRBV4-3 and J usage is TRBJ1-6; no clear D. In germline, CDR1 is LGHNA, CDR2 YSLEER. V lost 3 bases and J lost 8, with 5 bases in between. This CDR3 is built from 12 residues.

The V call is TRBV27, the J call TRBJ2-3; 10 bases line up with TRBD2. The CDR3 loop spans 15 amino acids. From germline, CDR1 is MNHEY and CDR2 SMNVEV (reference sequence). Germline trimming cut 5 bases from V and 4 bases from J; bases unmatched to any gene: 6. The CDR3 protein is CASSPLAGASDTQYF. CDR3 coding DNA: TGTGCCAGCAGTCCTCTAGCGGGGGCCTCAGATACGCAGTATTTT.

This chain uses TRBV18 with TRBJ2-2, with D tentatively TRBD1 (6 bases). Germline V lookup: CDR1 KGHSH, CDR2 LQKENI. V was trimmed by 3 bases and J by 7 bases, leaving 15 bases between them. This CDR3 comprises 15 residues. DNA of the CDR3: TGTGCCAGCTCACCGAACTTCAGGGGTGGCGGGGAGCTGTTTTTT. Amino acid sequence: CASSPNFRGGGELFF.

The chain couples TRBV6-1 to TRBJ2-1, with D possibly being TRBD1 (7 bases). The CDR3 length is 15 residues. Germline CDR1 is MNHNS and CDR2 is SASEGT. Trimming removed 3 bases at V and 7 bases at J, with 16 bases between. This CDR3 reads CASSDTGEVRNEQFF. The CDR3 coding sequence is TGTGCCAGCAGTGACACAGGGGAGGTTAGAAATGAGCAGTTCTTC.

The chain recombines TRBV6-1 with TRBJ2-7, with TRBD2 matching over 8 bases. Germline assignment: CDR1 MNHNS and CDR2 SASEGT. J lost 2 bases, V lost 2 bases, and 8 bases had no gene match. CDR3 length: 16 amino acids. In DNA form, the CDR3 reads TGTGCCAGCAGTGAATGGGCTCGCGGGGGGACCTACGAGCAGTACTTC. Encoded protein: CASSEWARGGTYEQYF.

The chain combines TRBV28 with TRBJ1-6, with D possibly being TRBD1 (5 bases). This CDR3 contains 16 residues. V gave up 5 bases and J gave up 4 bases, with 15 bases separating them. Germline V CDR1 and CDR2: MDHEN, SYDVKM. CDR3 sequence reads: CASSPRVKIYNSPLHF. In nucleotides, the CDR3 is TGTGCCAGCAGTCCCAGGGTAAAGATATATAATTCACCCCTCCACTTT.

This rearrangement joins TRBV4-3 to TRBJ2-2, with D uncertain. The CDR3 is 16 residues long. V was trimmed by 0 bases and J by 3 bases, leaving 11 bases between them. CDR1 LGHNA and CDR2 YSLEER come from the germline V gene. The CDR3 bases are TGCGCCAGCAGCCAAGATCCAGCTCGGGACACCGGGGAGCTGTTTTTT. This translates into CASSQDPARDTGELFF.

The chain has TRBV27 and TRBJ2-5; D is ambiguous. V was shortened by 1 base and J by 2 bases, with 5 bases between the two germline ends. The germline gives CDR1 MNHEY, CDR2 SMNVEV (reference sequence). The CDR3 spans 13 residues. The CDR3 DNA reads as TGTGCCAGCAGTTTATTAGGGCAAGAGACCCAGTACTTC. Residues: CASSLLGQETQYF.

The genes are TRBV7-8 and TRBJ1-1; 9 nucleotides agree with TRBD1. V lost 0 bases and J lost 0; bases outside the gene matches: 8. CDR1 SGHVS and CDR2 FQNEAQ come from the germline V gene. The CDR3 loop spans 18 amino acids. This CDR3 is CASSLAHTGGLMNTEAFF. DNA for the CDR3: TGTGCCAGCAGCTTAGCCCATACAGGGGGCCTGATGAACACTGAAGCTTTCTTT.